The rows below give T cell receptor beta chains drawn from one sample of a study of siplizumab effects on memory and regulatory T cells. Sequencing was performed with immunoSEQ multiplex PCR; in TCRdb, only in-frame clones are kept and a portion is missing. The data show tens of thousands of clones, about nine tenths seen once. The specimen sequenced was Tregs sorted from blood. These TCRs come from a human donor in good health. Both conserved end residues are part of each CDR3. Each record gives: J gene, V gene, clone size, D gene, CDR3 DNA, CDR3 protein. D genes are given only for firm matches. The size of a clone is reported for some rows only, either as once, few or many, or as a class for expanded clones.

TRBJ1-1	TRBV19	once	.	TGTGCCAGTAGTCCCCACTGGACAGCCATCGCTGAAGCTTTCTTT	CASSPHWTAIAEAFF
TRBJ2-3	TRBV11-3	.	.	TGTGCCAGCAGCTTAACCCAGGGCACAGATACGCAGTATTTT	CASSLTQGTDTQYF
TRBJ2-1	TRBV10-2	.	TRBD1	TGCGCCACCCGACAGGGTCCTTACAATGAGCAGTTCTTC	CATRQGPYNEQFF
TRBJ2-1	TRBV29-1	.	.	TGCAGCGTGTTGAACAATGAGCAGTTCTTC	CSVLNNEQFF
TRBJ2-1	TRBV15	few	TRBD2	TGTGCCACCAGCGCCGGGACTAGCGGCTTCTCCTACAATGAGCAGTTCTTC	CATSAGTSGFSYNEQFF
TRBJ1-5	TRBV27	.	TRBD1	TGTGCCAGCACTGAACAGGGGGCAGATCAGCCCCAGCATTTT	CASTEQGADQPQHF
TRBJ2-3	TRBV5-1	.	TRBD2	TGCGCCAGCAGCTTTGGAGGGCGGGGGGGCACAGATACGCAGTATTTT	CASSFGGRGGTDTQYF
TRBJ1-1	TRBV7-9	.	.	TGTGCCAGCAGCTTAGAGGGCGCGGGCACTGAAGCTTTCTTT	CASSLEGAGTEAFF
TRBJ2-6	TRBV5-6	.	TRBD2	TGTGCCAGCAGCTTGTGCGGGGGAGGTGGGGCCAACGTCCTGACTTTC	CASSLCGGGGANVLTF
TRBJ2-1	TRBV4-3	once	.	TGCGCCAGCAGCCAAGAAGGTCGGGACAATGAGCAGTTCTTC	CASSQEGRDNEQFF
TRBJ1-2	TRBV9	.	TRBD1	TGTGCCAGCAGCGGTCCTAGACAGGGATATGGCTACACCTTC	CASSGPRQGYGYTF
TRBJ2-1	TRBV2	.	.	TGTGCCAGCAGTGAATCAGGGAGCTCCTACAATGAGCAGTTCTTC	CASSESGSSYNEQFF
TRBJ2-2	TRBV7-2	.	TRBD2	TGTGCCAGCAGCTTATCCAATCCTCGAAGCGGGGGTACCGGGGAGCTGTTTTTT	CASSLSNPRSGGTGELFF
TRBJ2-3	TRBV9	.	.	TGTGCCAGCAGCGAGTATGCGGGGCGCACAGATACGCAGTATTTT	CASSEYAGRTDTQYF
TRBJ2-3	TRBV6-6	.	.	TGTGCCAGCAGCTACGGTGGGACCACAGATACGCAGTATTTT	CASSYGGTTDTQYF
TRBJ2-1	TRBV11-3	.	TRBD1	TGTGCCAGCAGCGTCGACAGGGGGGACCATGAGCAGTTCTTC	CASSVDRGDHEQFF
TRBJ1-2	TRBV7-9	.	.	TGTGCCAGCAGCTACGGGACGGCAGATTGGGGTGGCTACACCTTC	CASSYGTADWGGYTF
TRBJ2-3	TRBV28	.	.	TGTGCCAGCAGAATAAGCACAGATACGCAGTATTTT	CASRISTDTQYF
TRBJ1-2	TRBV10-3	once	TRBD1	TGTGCCATCAGTGAGAGGGGGCAATCTAACTATGGCTACACCTTC	CAISERGQSNYGYTF
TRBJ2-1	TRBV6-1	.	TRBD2	TGTGCCAGCAGTGAATCATCCGGGACTAGGGGCAATGAGCAGTTCTTC	CASSESSGTRGNEQFF
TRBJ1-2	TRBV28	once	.	TGTGCCAGCAACCCCGGGAAGGGCGCGGTGAGGGGCTACACCTTC	CASNPGKGAVRGYTF
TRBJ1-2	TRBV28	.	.	TGTGCCAGCAGTTCCATGGGTTATGGCTACACCTTC	CASSSMGYGYTF
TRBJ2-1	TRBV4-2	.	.	TGTGCCAGCAGCCCCCTTGGACTAGGGGGCTACAATGAGCAGTTCTTC	CASSPLGLGGYNEQFF
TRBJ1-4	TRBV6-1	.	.	TGTGCCAGCAGTGACCGCCCGGGACTGACTAATGAAAAACTGTTTTTT	CASSDRPGLTNEKLFF
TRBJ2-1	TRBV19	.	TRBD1	TGTGCCAGTAGAGACAGGGGGCTTATCAATGAGCAGTTCTTC	CASRDRGLINEQFF
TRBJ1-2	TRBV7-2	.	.	TGTGCCAGCAGCTTTACAGGGAACTATGGCTACACCTTC	CASSFTGNYGYTF
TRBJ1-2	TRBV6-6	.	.	TGTGCCAGCAGTTTCTGGACAGACCCTAGCTATGGCTACACCTTC	CASSFWTDPSYGYTF
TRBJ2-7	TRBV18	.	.	TGTGCCAGCTCACCGTCGGGGTCATCCTCCTACGAGCAGTACTTC	CASSPSGSSSYEQYF
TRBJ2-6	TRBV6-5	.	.	TGTGCCAGCAGTTTTCGCGACACGCTTGGGGCCAACGTCCTGACTTTC	CASSFRDTLGANVLTF
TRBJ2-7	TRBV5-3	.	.	TGTGCCTGTCCTGAAGCCGGGACACGGTTTCGGGAGCAGTACTTC	CACPEAGTRFREQYF